The next 27 T cell receptor beta chains were all read from a single sample in a study of blood T cells in healthy people across ages. Primed by a sample-barcoded 5' primer and a J-beta primer mix, a second PCR proceeded for about 7 to 11 cycles. TCRdb re-called the 5' RACE reads with MiXCR, one entry per CDR3 protein. The sample consists of around 970,000 distinct CDR3 sequences, roughly half of them appearing once. The sample taken for sequencing was blood. The receptors here all came from a woman aged 55 to 70 in good health.

V gene TRBV15 combines with J gene TRBJ2-1; 7 positions agree with TRBD2. This CDR3 comprises 15 residues. CDR1 is LNHNV and CDR2 is YYDKDF in the germline V gene (reference sequence). Germline trimming cut 0 bases from V and 6 bases from J; bases unmatched to any gene: 5. The CDR3 DNA reads TGTGCCACCAGCAGAGATGTGAGGGAGGGCAATGAGCAGTTCTTC. Residues: CATSRDVREGNEQFF.

The CDR3 reads CASSLSLAGETSEQYF. Here the CDR3 DNA reads TGTGCCAGCAGCTTATCCTTAGCGGGAGAAACATCGGAGCAGTACTTC. The chain uses TRBV7-2 and TRBJ2-7; 9 bases agree with TRBD2. The V gene end was trimmed by 2 bases and the J gene end by 7 bases; junction bases not matched to a gene: 12. The CDR3 runs 16 residues. The germline CDR1 and CDR2 sequences are SGHTA and FQGNSA.

As for this clonotype: At one end, the junction sequence differs from germline, possibly due to a read error. The chain carries TRBV7-2 and TRBJ2-7; a weak D match, TRBD1 (5 bases). The better agreement between TRBJ2-5 and the DNA end casts doubt on the J call. The CDR3 is 13 amino acids. CDR1 is SGHTA and CDR2 is FQGNSA in the germline V gene. The DNA for the CDR3 is TGTGTCAGCAGCTCCACAGGTCGGGAGACCCAGTACTTC. Translated, it gives CVSSSTGRETQYF.

The chain recombines TRBV6-6 with TRBJ2-7; 10 positions agree with TRBD2. J lost 5 bases, V lost 6 bases, and 10 bases had no gene match. This CDR3 has 15 residues. In germline, CDR1 is MNHNY, CDR2 SVGAGI (reference sequence). CDR3 DNA: TGTGCCAGCAGCATAAGGACTAGCGGTACCGACGAGCAGTACTTC. Translation gives CASSIRTSGTDEQYF.

Notes on this clonotype: This may be a read error, as it is one base from a much larger clone. The V gene is TRBV28, the J gene TRBJ1-2, with 7 bases aligning to TRBD1. The CDR3 spans 13 residues. The trim removed 6 bases at V and 10 bases at J, leaving 11 bases unmatched. The germline V gene encodes CDR1 MDHEN and CDR2 SYDVKM. CDR3 nucleotides: TGTGCCAGCAGCCGCAACAGGGGAACTGACTACACCTTC. Translating gives CASSRNRGTDYTF.

This clonotype was counted only a few times. J is TRBJ1-5 and V is TRBV4-2; 7 bases agree with TRBD1. Germline CDR1 is LGHNA and CDR2 is YNFKEQ. The CDR3 covers 19 residues. Unmatched junction bases numbered 20, after V lost 6 bases and J lost 3 bases. The CDR3 is CASRSKDGQVFFHNQPQHF. CDR3 nucleotide sequence: TGTGCCAGCAGATCAAAGGATGGACAGGTCTTCTTCCACAATCAGCCCCAGCATTTT.

This sequence joins TRBV20-1 and TRBJ2-1, with TRBD2 identical over 14 bases. The CDR3 consists of 19 residues. The germline CDR1 and CDR2 sequences are DFQATT and SNEGSKA (reference sequence). The ends lost 6 bases at V and 0 bases at J; junction bases unmatched: 13. The CDR3 protein is CSAQMSRTSGRSSYNEQFF. The CDR3 DNA follows: TGCAGTGCCCAAATGAGTCGGACTAGCGGGAGGTCCTCCTACAATGAGCAGTTCTTC.

This clonotype was seen many times. This chain uses TRBV11-2 with TRBJ1-2; D gene uncertain. Germline V CDR1 and CDR2: SGHAT, FQNNGV. V was cut by 0 bases and J by 8 bases, with 7 bases left in between. The CDR3 contains 12 residues. Written as DNA, the CDR3 is TGTGCCAGCAGCTTAGATCGTGTGGGCTACACCTTC. Amino acids: CASSLDRVGYTF.

Many counts were recorded for this clonotype. The J gene is TRBJ2-3, the V gene TRBV2; possible D gene TRBD2, 6 bases. Germline V gene sequence: CDR1 SNHLY, CDR2 FYNNEI. There are 15 residues in the CDR3. V was trimmed by 6 bases and J by 4 bases, leaving 17 bases between them. The CDR3 coding sequence is TGTGCCAGCAGGCGCTCAGGAGGGCCCTCAGATACGCAGTATTTT. It codes for CASRRSGGPSDTQYF.

The chain combines TRBV27 with TRBJ2-7; no reliable D call. Germline V gene data show CDR1 as MNHEY and CDR2 as SMNVEV (reference sequence). This CDR3 has 15 amino acids. Trimming removed 2 bases at V and 2 bases at J, with 13 bases between. CDR3 sequence reads: CASSLKTHTAYEQYF. CDR3 in DNA: TGTGCCAGCAGTTTAAAGACACACACAGCCTACGAGCAGTACTTC.

The V gene is TRBV29-1, the J gene TRBJ1-1; D remains ambiguous. The CDR3 runs 12 residues. Per germline, CDR1 SQVTM and CDR2 ANQGSEA. Trimming left V 6 bases short and J 8 bases short, with 16 bases between. CDR3 protein: CSVQDSPQEAFF. The CDR3 DNA is TGCAGCGTCCAGGACTCTCCCCAGGAAGCTTTCTTT.

The chain employs TRBV20-1 and TRBJ2-7; TRBD2 agrees at 9 bases. This CDR3 comprises 15 residues. The V segment lost 4 bases and the J segment 1 base; nucleotides outside the gene matches: 8. Germline V gene data show CDR1 as DFQATT and CDR2 as SNEGSKA (reference sequence). CDR3 nucleotides: TGCAGTGCTATTAGAGGCACTAGCGGGTCCTACGAGCAGTACTTC. Protein sequence: CSAIRGTSGSYEQYF.

V usage is TRBV29-1 and J usage is TRBJ2-1; 7 nucleotides line up with TRBD1. Germline loops: CDR1 SQVTM, CDR2 ANQGSEA. V was pared by 7 bases and J by 4 bases, with 10 bases of the junction left unmatched. There are 14 residues in the CDR3. Here the CDR3 reads CSAIPGQVYNEQFF. CDR3 DNA: TGCAGCGCCATCCCCGGACAGGTGTACAATGAGCAGTTCTTC.

J is TRBJ2-1 and V is TRBV27; D tentatively fits TRBD1 or TRBD2 (5 bases each). The J call is in doubt because the DNA end fits TRBJ2-7 better. This CDR3 is 17 amino acids long. Germline-derived CDR1 and CDR2 are MNHEY and SMNVEV (reference sequence). As DNA, the CDR3 is TGTGCCAGCAGTTTAATTCCCCGAAGGGGAGCGTACAATGAGCAGTACTTC. It is translated as CASSLIPRRGAYNEQYF.

The sample holds a few counts of this clonotype. A much larger clone differs from this one at a single base, so this may be a read error. The rearrangement links TRBV12-3 or TRBV12-4 to TRBJ2-3; 10 bases line up with TRBD2. The CDR3 covers 15 residues. The V segment lost 6 bases and the J segment 1 base; nucleotides outside the gene matches: 4. The chain's CDR3 is CASSHGLAGTDTQYF. Here the CDR3 DNA reads TGTGCCAGCAGCCATGGACTAGCGGGCACAGATACGCAGTATTTT.

This clonotype occurred a few times. This chain links TRBV6-2 or TRBV6-3 with TRBJ2-4; D possibly corresponds to TRBD2 (5 bases). V was clipped by 4 bases and J by 0 bases, with 19 bases between them. The CDR3 covers 18 residues. Germline V gives CDR1 MNHEY, CDR2 SVGEGT. The CDR3 loop reads CASSSVEREILAKNIQYF. In DNA, the CDR3 is TGTGCCAGCAGTTCGGTAGAGAGGGAAATACTAGCCAAAAACATTCAGTACTTC.

This clonotype occurred a few times. The rearrangement links TRBV28 to TRBJ2-1, with no clear D. The CDR3 is 14 amino acids. From germline, CDR1 is MDHEN and CDR2 SYDVKM. Trimming stripped 7 bases from V and 1 base from J, with 11 bases between. The CDR3 sequence is CASMSHDSYNEQFF. CDR3 sequence (DNA): TGTGCCAGCATGAGCCACGATTCCTACAATGAGCAGTTCTTC.

Remarks on this clonotype: At one end, the junction sequence differs from germline, possibly due to a read error. The CDR3 spells CATSRGRTGTYGQYF. The CDR3, as DNA: TGTGCCACCAGCAGAGGTCGGACAGGCACCTACGGGCAGTACTTC. The chain joins TRBV15 to TRBJ2-7; 7 nucleotides align to TRBD1. The germline V gene has CDR1 LNHNV and CDR2 YYDKDF (reference sequence). The length of the CDR3 is 15 residues. The full variable domain, its missing parts supplied by reference TRBV15 and TRBJ2-7, is DAMVIQNPRYQVTQFGKPVTLSCSQTLNHNVMYWYQQKSSQAPKLLFHYYDKDFNNEADTPDNFQSRRPNTSFCFLDIRSPGLGDTAMYLCATSRGRTGTYGQYFGPGTRLTVT.

This rearrangement joins TRBV15 to TRBJ2-1, with D possibly being TRBD2 (7 bases). The length of the CDR3 is 15 residues. Trimming shortened V by 8 bases and J by 7 bases, and 21 bases separated the two germline ends. The V gene's germline CDR1 is LNHNV and CDR2 YYDKDF (reference sequence). Written as DNA, the CDR3 is TGTGCCACCGGGAAGGGGGGAGGGATTGGGAATGAGCAGTTCTTC. Its translation: CATGKGGGIGNEQFF.

In the case of this clonotype: A much larger clonotype is one base distant, so this may be a read error. The J gene is TRBJ2-3, the V gene TRBV4-2; TRBD2 aligns across 12 bases. In germline, CDR1 is LGHNA, CDR2 YNFKEQ. This CDR3 spans 15 amino acids. The CDR3 here is CVSRRLAGDADTQYF. In DNA form, the CDR3 reads TGTGTCAGCAGACGACTAGCGGGAGATGCAGATACGCAGTATTTT.

The rearrangement uses TRBV12-3 or TRBV12-4 and TRBJ1-5; D is unclear. The CDR3 has 14 residues. Trimming removed 0 bases from V and 3 bases from J, with 6 bases in between. CDR3 DNA sequence: TGTGCCAGCAGTTTAGCAGTCGTCAATCAGCCCCAGCATTTT. It encodes CASSLAVVNQPQHF.

V gene TRBV7-8 combines with J gene TRBJ2-7; 12 bases map to TRBD2. Germline V gene lookup returns CDR1 SGHVS and CDR2 FQNEAQ. The CDR3 has 16 amino acids. V shed 1 base and J 2 bases; nucleotides not matched to a gene: 3. The CDR3 nucleotides are TGTGCCAGCAGCTTAGTTCTAGCGGGAGGGACCTACGAGCAGTACTTC. Amino acid sequence: CASSLVLAGGTYEQYF.

The chain employs TRBV5-1 and TRBJ2-5; 7 bases map to TRBD1. The CDR3 contains 14 residues. Germline-derived CDR1 and CDR2 are SGHRS and YFSETQ. The trim removed 4 bases at V and 5 bases at J, leaving 8 bases unmatched. Here the CDR3 reads CASSHNLRGETQYF. CDR3 bases: TGCGCCAGCAGCCACAATCTCAGGGGGGAGACCCAGTACTTC.

This chain uses TRBV20-1 with TRBJ2-1; 11 nucleotides align to TRBD2. CDR1 is DFQATT, CDR2 SNEGSKA, per germline (reference sequence). The CDR3 length is 15 residues. Trimming took 6 bases from V and 3 from J; bases not matched to a gene: 7. The CDR3: CSARGTSGSYNEQFF. In DNA form, the CDR3 reads TGCAGTGCCAGGGGCACTAGCGGGAGCTACAATGAGCAGTTCTTC.

The genes are TRBV7-6 and TRBJ2-3; the match to TRBD2 covers 8 bases. This CDR3 has 17 residues. With V trimmed by 1 base and J by 1 base, 7 bases remained unmatched. Germline V lookup: CDR1 SGHVS, CDR2 FNYEAQ. The CDR3, as DNA: TGTGCCAGCAGCTTAGGCCAGCGGGAGCTGGGCACAGATACGCAGTATTTT. Its translation: CASSLGQRELGTDTQYF.

This chain uses TRBV2 with TRBJ2-5; D unclear. The end of the DNA is better explained by TRBJ2-7, so the J call may be wrong. CDR3 length equals 13 residues. CDR1 and CDR2 from the germline V gene are SNHLY and FYNNEI. In DNA, the CDR3 is TGTGCCAGCAACAAGGACCTGTGGGACGAGCAGTACTTC. It encodes CASNKDLWDEQYF.

This clonotype has a handful of counts. V is TRBV30 and J is TRBJ1-2, with 10 bases identical to TRBD1. The junction had 5 bases not matched to a gene; V was cut back by 6 bases and J by 4 bases. The CDR3 totals 13 residues. The germline V gene has CDR1 GTSNPN and CDR2 SVGIG (reference sequence). CDR3 bases: TGTGCCTGCCGGGACAGGGGATCCTATGGCTACACCTTC. Amino acid sequence: CACRDRGSYGYTF. The full variable domain, with the rest looked up from reference TRBV30 and TRBJ1-2, is SQTIHQWPATLVQPVGSPLSLECTVEGTSNPNLYWYRQAAGRGLQLLFYSVGIGQISSEVPQNLSASRPQDRQFILSSKKLLLSDSGFYLCACRDRGSYGYTFGSGTRLTVV.